This T cell receptor beta chain emerged from a study of human T cells and chemical hapten exposure. Study-level results: Counts of TCRs above 1 in 1000 frequency stayed unchanged with DPC sensitization. As patch test score rose, PT1 expanded TCR counts tended to rise as well.

TCRdb independently ran MiXCR on the RACE reads; one entry per CDR3 protein. The sample contains a few hundred thousand distinct CDR3 sequences, about 5.4% of which appear only once. Time point defined: pre-sensitization, week 0. Treatment denoted: therapeutic diphenylcyclopropenone sensitization with weekly scalp DPC. The study drew its donors from alopecia patients who were 18 to 70 years old and suitable for DPC. Only a few counts were recorded for this clonotype. Its specificity is unknown. Germline CDR1 LGHNA, CDR2 YSLEER. The V end lost 0 bases, the J end lost 1 base, and 8 bases lay between the germline ends. CDR3 length: 15 amino acids.

The specimen comprised whole blood, sampled in connection with sensitization to the hapten diphenylcyclopropenone (DPC). The clonotype comes from a woman younger than 30 with alopecia areata. Some clones in this sample may be carry-over from other donors' samples. This chain joins TRBV4-3 and TRBJ2-3; D may be TRBD1 or TRBD2 (5 bases each). CDR3: CASSQDWDGTDTQYF. As DNA, the CDR3 is TGCGCCAGCAGCCAAGATTGGGACGGCACAGATACGCAGTATTTT.